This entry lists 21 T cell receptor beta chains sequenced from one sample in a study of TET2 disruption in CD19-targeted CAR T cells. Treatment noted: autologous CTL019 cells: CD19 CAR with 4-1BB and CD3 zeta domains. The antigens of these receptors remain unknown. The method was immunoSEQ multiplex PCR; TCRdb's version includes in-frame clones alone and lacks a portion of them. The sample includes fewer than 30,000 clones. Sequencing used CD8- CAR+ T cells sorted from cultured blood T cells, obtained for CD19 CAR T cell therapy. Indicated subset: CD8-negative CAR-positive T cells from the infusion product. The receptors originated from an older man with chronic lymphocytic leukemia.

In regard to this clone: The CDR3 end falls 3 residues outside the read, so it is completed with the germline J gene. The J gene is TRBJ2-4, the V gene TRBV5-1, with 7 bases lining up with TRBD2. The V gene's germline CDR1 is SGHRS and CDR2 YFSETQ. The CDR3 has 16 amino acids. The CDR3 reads CASSQIPGLPQATQYF. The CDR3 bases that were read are TGCGCCAGCAGCCAAATACCGGGACTACCCCAAGCGACT.

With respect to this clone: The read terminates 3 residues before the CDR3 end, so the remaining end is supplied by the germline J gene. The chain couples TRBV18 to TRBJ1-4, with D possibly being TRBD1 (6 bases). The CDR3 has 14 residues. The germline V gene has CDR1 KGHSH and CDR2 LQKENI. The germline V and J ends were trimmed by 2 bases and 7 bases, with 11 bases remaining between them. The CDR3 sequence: CASSPRGGAEKLFF. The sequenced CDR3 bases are TGTGCCAGCTCACCAAGGGGGGGAGCTGAAAAA. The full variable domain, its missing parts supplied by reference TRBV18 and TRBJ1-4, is NAGVMQNPRHLVRRRGQEARLRCSPMKGHSHVYWYRQLPEEGLKFMVYLQKENIIDESGMPKERFSAEFPKEGPSILRIQQVVRGDSAAYFCASSPRGGAEKLFFGSGTQLSVL.

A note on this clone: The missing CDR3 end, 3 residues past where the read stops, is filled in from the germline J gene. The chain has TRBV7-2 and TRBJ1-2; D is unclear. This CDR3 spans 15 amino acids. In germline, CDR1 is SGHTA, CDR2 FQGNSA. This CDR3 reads CASSLARQATDTYTF. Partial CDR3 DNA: TGTGCCAGCAGCTTAGCCCGCCAGGCCACAGATACC. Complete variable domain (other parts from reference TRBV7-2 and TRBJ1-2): GAGVSQSPSNKVTEKGKDVELRCDPISGHTALYWYRQSLGQGLEFLIYFQGNSAPDKSGLPSDRFSAERTGGSVSTLTIQRTQQEDSAVYLCASSLARQATDTYTFGSGTRLTVV.

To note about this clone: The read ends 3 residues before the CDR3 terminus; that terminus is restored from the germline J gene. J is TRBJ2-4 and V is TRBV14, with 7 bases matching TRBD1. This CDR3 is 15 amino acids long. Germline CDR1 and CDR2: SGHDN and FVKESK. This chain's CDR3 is CASSQRSGTAYGQYF. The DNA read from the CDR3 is TGTGCCAGCAGCCAACGATCCGGGACAGCCTATGGT.

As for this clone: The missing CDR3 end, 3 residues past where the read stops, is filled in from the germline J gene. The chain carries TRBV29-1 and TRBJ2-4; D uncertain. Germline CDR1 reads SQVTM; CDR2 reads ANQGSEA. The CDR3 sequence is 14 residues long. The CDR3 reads CSVADDTTNQPQYF. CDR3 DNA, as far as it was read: TGCAGCGTTGCAGACGATACTACGAATCAGCCT.

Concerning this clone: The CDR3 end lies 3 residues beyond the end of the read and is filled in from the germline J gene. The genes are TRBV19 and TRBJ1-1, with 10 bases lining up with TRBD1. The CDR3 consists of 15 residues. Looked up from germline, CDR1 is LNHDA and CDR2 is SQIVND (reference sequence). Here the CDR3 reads CASSTPGTGVDIAFF. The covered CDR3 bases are TGTGCCAGTAGTACCCCCGGGACAGGGGTCGACATT.

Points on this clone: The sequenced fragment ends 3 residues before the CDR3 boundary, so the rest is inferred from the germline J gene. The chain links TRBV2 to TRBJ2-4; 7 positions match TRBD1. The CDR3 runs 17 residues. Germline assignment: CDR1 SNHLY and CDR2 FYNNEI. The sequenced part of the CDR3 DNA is TGTGCCAGCACCTCAGAGGCAGGGGGTACTGGTGGGTATGGT. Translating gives CASTSEAGGTGGYG. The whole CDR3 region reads CASTSEAGGTGGYGQYF.

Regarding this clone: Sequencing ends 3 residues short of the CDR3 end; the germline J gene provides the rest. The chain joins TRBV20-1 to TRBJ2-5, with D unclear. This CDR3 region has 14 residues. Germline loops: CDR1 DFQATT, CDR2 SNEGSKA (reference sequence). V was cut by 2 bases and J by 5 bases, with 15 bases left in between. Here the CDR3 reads CSARMAEVLETQYF. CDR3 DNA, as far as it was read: TGCAGTGCTAGAATGGCCGAGGTATTGGAGACC.

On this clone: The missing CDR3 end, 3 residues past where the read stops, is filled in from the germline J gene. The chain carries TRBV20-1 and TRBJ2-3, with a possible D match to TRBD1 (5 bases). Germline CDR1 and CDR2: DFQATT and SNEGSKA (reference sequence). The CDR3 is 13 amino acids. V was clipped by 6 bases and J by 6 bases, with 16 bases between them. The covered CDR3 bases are TGCAGTGCCAAACTCCAGGGTCCGGATACG. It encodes CSAKLQGPDT. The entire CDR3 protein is CSAKLQGPDTQYF.

The DNA read from the CDR3 is TGCGCCAGCAGCTTGGCCGCCCTCGGGAACACTGAA. Encoded protein: CASSLAALGNTE. The complete CDR3 protein is CASSLAALGNTEAFF. The V call is TRBV5-1, the J call TRBJ1-1; D gene uncertain. The sequence runs out 3 residues before the end of the CDR3; the remainder is reconstructed from the germline J gene. CDR3 length: 15 amino acids. Germline V CDR1 and CDR2: SGHRS, YFSETQ. The V and J ends lost 0 bases and 1 base respectively, with 10 bases between them.

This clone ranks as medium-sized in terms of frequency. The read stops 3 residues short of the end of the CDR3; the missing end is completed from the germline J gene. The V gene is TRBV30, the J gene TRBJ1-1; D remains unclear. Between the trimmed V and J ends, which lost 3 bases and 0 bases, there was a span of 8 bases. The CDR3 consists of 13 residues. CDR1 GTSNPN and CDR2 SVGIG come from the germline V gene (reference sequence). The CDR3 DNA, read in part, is TGTGCCTGGAGCGCACAGATGAACACTGAA. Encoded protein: CAWSAQMNTE. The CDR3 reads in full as CAWSAQMNTEAFF.

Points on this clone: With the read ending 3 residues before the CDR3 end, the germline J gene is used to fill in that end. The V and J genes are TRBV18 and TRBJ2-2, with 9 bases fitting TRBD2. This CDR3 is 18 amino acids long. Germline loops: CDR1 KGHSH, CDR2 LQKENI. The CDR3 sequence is CASSPPTGTSSGANVLFF. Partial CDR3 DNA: TGTGCCAGCTCCCCCCCAACCGGGACTAGCTCTGGGGCCAACGTG. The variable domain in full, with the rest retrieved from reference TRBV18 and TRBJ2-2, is NAGVMQNPRHLVRRRGQEARLRCSPMKGHSHVYWYRQLPEEGLKFMVYLQKENIIDESGMPKERFSAEFPKEGPSILRIQQVVRGDSAAYFCASSPPTGTSSGANVLFFGEGSRLTVL.

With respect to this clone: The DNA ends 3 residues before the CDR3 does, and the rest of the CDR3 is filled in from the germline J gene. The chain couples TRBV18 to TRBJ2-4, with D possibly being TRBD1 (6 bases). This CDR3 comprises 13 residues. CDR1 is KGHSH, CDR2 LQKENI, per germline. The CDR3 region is CASSPGTGYGQYF. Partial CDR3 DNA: TGTGCCAGCTCACCAGGCACAGGGTATGGT.

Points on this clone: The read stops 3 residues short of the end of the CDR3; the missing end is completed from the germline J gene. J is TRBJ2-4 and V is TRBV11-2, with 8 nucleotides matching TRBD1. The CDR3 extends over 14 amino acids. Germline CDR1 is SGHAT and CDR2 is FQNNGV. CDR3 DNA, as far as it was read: TGTGCCAGCAGCTCATCCAGGGGGCAATATGGT. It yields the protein CASSSSRGQYG. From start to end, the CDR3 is CASSSSRGQYGQYF.

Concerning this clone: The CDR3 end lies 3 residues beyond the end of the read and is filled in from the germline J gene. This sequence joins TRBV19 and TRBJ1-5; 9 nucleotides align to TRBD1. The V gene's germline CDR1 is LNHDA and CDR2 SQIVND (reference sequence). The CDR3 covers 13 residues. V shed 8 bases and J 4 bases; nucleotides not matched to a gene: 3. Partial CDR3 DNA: TGTGCCAGTTTAGACAGGGGGAATCAGCCC. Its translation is CASLDRGNQP. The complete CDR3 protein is CASLDRGNQPQHF.

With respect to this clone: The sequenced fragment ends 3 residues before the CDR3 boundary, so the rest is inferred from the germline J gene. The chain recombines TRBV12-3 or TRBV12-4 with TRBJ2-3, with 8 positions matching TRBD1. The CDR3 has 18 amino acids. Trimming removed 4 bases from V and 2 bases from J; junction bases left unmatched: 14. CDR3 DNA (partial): TGTGCCAGCAGTTCCCAGGGGGCGACCTTCTCATACACAGATACG. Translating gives CASSSQGATFSYTDT. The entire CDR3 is CASSSQGATFSYTDTQYF.

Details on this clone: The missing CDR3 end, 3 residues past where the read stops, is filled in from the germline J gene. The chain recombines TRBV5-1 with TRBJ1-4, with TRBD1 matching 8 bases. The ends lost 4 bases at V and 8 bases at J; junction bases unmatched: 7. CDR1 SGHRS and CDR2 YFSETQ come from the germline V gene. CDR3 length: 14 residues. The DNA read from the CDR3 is TGCGCCAGCAGCCCGACAGGGGCAGGGGAAAAA. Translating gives CASSPTGAGEK. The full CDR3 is CASSPTGAGEKLFF.

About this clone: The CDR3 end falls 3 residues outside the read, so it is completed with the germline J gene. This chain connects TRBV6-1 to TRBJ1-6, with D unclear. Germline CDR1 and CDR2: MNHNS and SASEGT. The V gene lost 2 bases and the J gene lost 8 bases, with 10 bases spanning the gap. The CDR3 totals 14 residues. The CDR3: CASSETRRDSPLHF. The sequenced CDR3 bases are TGTGCCAGCAGTGAAACTCGGAGGGATTCACCC.

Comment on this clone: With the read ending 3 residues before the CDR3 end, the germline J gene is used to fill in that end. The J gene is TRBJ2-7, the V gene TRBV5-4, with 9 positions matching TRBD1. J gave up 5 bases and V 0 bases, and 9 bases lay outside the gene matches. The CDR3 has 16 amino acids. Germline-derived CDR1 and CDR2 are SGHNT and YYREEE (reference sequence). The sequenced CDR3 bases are TGTGCCAGCAGCTTGGGCGGGACAGGGAGGTTCAACGAG. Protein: CASSLGGTGRFNE. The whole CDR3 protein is CASSLGGTGRFNEQYF.

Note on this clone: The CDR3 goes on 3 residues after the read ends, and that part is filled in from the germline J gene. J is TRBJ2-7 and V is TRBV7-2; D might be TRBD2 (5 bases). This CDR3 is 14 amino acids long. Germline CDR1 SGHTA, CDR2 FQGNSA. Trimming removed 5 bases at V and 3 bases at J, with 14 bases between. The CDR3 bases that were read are TGTGCCAGCAGCCGAAGCGGAGAGGACTACGAG. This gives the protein CASSRSGEDYE. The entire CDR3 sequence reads CASSRSGEDYEQYF.

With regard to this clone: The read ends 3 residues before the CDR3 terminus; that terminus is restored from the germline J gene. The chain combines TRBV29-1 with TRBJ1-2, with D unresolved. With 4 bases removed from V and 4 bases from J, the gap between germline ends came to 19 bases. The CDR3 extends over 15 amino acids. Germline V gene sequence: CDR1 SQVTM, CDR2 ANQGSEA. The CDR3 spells CSVVVSSGERYGYTF. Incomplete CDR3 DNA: TGCAGCGTTGTAGTTTCATCCGGGGAGCGCTATGGC.